Listed below are T cell receptor beta chains from one sample, sequenced in a study of CD8 T cells in ankylosing spondylitis. One entry per CDR3 protein results from TCRdb running MiXCR on the 5' RACE reads. Of approximately 500,000 distinct CDR3 sequences listed, 10% to 15% are singletons. The sample was blood, either unsorted or a sorted T cell fraction (not recorded which). These receptors all stem from a male donor with ankylosing spondylitis. Each CDR3 is given with its conserved first and last residue. The D gene is left open where the match is weak. Size tells how often a clone was seen (once, few, many) or the class of an expanded clone, and some rows leave it out.

V,D,J,size,DNA,CDR3
TRBV5-1,-,TRBJ2-5,many,TGCGCCAGCAGCTTGAGGCCAACTGACCAAGAGACCCAGTACTTC,CASSLRPTDQETQYF
TRBV20-1,-,TRBJ1-2,-,TGCAGTGCTAGATTCGGTACCAACTATGGCTACACCTTC,CSARFGTNYGYTF
TRBV4-1,TRBD1,TRBJ1-1,-,TGCGCCAGCAGCCGTGGACAGGCGAGTATGAACACTGAAGCTTTCTTT,CASSRGQASMNTEAFF
TRBV7-9,-,TRBJ1-2,few,TGTGCCAGCACCGACAGTCCGTCAGGAGTCTATGGCTACACCTTC,CASTDSPSGVYGYTF
TRBV5-1,TRBD2,TRBJ2-1,many,TGTGCCAGCTCACGGACTAGCGGGAGCTACAATGAGCAGTTCTTC,CASSRTSGSYNEQFF
TRBV6-1,-,TRBJ2-4,-,TGTGCCAGCAGCCCCCCCCCGGGCAGAGGTCTAGCCAAAAACATTCAGTACTTC,CASSPPPGRGLAKNIQYF
TRBV7-9,-,TRBJ2-3,-,TGTGCCAGCAGCCACCACCGGACCATTCTCACAGATACGCAGTATTTT,CASSHHRTILTDTQYF
TRBV27,-,TRBJ1-1,many,TGTGCCAGCAGTTTATCCAGAAGGAACACTGAAGCTTTCTTT,CASSLSRRNTEAFF
TRBV20-1,-,TRBJ1-1,many,TGCAGTGCTAGAGATCTCGGACAGAACACTGAAGCTTTCTTT,CSARDLGQNTEAFF
TRBV29-1,-,TRBJ2-1,-,TGCAGCTCCTCTCCTAGGTTCTCCTACAATGAGCAGTTCTTC,CSSSPRFSYNEQFF
TRBV20-1,-,TRBJ1-2,-,TGCAGTGCTGTACTCTTTTTTGGACCGTCCTATGGCTACACCTTC,CSAVLFFGPSYGYTF
TRBV9,TRBD2,TRBJ2-3,few,TGTGCCAGCAGCGTAGCGCTAGCGGCCACAGATACGCAGTATTTT,CASSVALAATDTQYF
TRBV12-3/TRBV12-4,TRBD2,TRBJ2-3,-,TGTGCCAGCACCCTAGCGGGAGTGAGTACGCAGTATTTT,CASTLAGVSTQYF
TRBV20-1,-,TRBJ2-1,-,TGCAGTGCTAGAGATCGTCGCTACAATGAGCAGTTCTTC,CSARDRRYNEQFF
TRBV6-1,-,TRBJ1-1,few,TGTGCCAGCAGAGTACAGGGAGGTTGGGACACTGAAGCTTTCTTT,CASRVQGGWDTEAFF
TRBV20-1,-,TRBJ1-1,-,TGCAGTGCTAGACAGGGTTACAACACTGAAGCTTTCTTT,CSARQGYNTEAFF
TRBV18,-,TRBJ2-3,-,TGTGCCAGCTCAGGGACGGATCGCACAGATACGCAGTATTTT,CASSGTDRTDTQYF
TRBV5-6,TRBD1,TRBJ2-7,-,TGTGCCAGCAGCAGGGACAGGGGACGCTACGAGCAGTACTTC,CASSRDRGRYEQYF
TRBV5-1,-,TRBJ1-5,few,TGCGCCAGCAGCTTGGGGGCGGGGGCGGATCAGCCCCAGCATTTT,CASSLGAGADQPQHF
TRBV2,-,TRBJ2-7,few,TGTGCCAGCAGTCCACACGGGGGTGGCGAGCAGTACTTC,CASSPHGGGEQYF
TRBV12-3/TRBV12-4,-,TRBJ2-5,many,TGTGCCAGCAGTTTTCGGGAGACCCAGTACTTC,CASSFRETQYF
TRBV4-2,TRBD2,TRBJ2-1,-,TGTGCCAGCAGCCAATTACTAGCGGGAGGGTTAAATGAGCAGTTCTTC,CASSQLLAGGLNEQFF
TRBV10-1,-,TRBJ1-1,many,TGCGCCAGCAGTGCCCTACAGGAGAACACTGAAGCTTTCTTT,CASSALQENTEAFF
TRBV5-1,-,TRBJ2-1,-,TGCGCCAGCGCAAAATCGGACTTACCTTACAATGAGCAGTTCTTC,CASAKSDLPYNEQFF
TRBV2,TRBD1,TRBJ1-4,many,TGTGCCAGCAGGAGTGGAACAGGGGGGGAAAAACTGTTTTTT,CASRSGTGGEKLFF
TRBV11-3,-,TRBJ1-1,few,TGTGCCAGCAGCTTCGGCGGGATAACTGAAGCTTTCTTT,CASSFGGITEAFF
TRBV11-1,-,TRBJ2-1,few,TGTGCCAGCAGCACCCAACCTGCACTATCCTCTCTTTCCAATGAGCAGTTCTTC,CASSTQPALSSLSNEQFF
TRBV20-1,-,TRBJ1-5,many,TGCAGTGCTAGGGGGGCGGGCGGTCAGCCCCAGCATTTT,CSARGAGGQPQHF
TRBV9,-,TRBJ2-3,few,TGTGCCAGCAGCGTAGGGTCCGCGGCAGATACGCAGTATTTT,CASSVGSAADTQYF
TRBV6-5,-,TRBJ1-1,many,TGTGCCAGCAGTTACGAGGGGAACACTGAAGCTTTCTTT,CASSYEGNTEAFF
TRBV20-1,-,TRBJ2-7,-,TGCAGTGCTAGAGGAACCGGGGACTACGAGCAGTACTTC,CSARGTGDYEQYF
TRBV6-1,-,TRBJ2-1,-,TGTGCCAGCAGTCCCCTGGGGGGCTCTAGAAATGAGCAGTTCTTC,CASSPLGGSRNEQFF
TRBV29-1,-,TRBJ2-1,few,TGCAGCGTTGTGTTCTTCGCTAATGAGCAGTTCTTC,CSVVFFANEQFF
TRBV20-1,TRBD2,TRBJ2-7,few,TGCAGTGCTCACGGGCTAGCGGGAGCATTGAGCTCCTACGAGCAGTACTTC,CSAHGLAGALSSYEQYF
TRBV5-6,-,TRBJ2-1,-,TGTGCCAGCAGTTTTGGTAGGGGGGTGGTGCAGTTCTTC,CASSFGRGVVQFF
TRBV27,-,TRBJ1-1,-,TGTGCCAGCACCCCAGGCGGGGGGAGGCCTAACACTGAAGCTTTCTTT,CASTPGGGRPNTEAFF
TRBV10-2,TRBD1,TRBJ2-1,few,TGCGCCAGCAGTTGGGACAGGGTTTCCTACAATGAGCAGTTCTTC,CASSWDRVSYNEQFF
TRBV11-2,-,TRBJ2-1,-,TGTGCCAGCAGCTTACGTCGGGCTTCCCCGGCGGTGGCTGAAAATGAGCAGTTCTTC,CASSLRRASPAVAENEQFF
TRBV7-7,-,TRBJ2-7,many,TGTGCCAGCAGCTCCACAGGGGGGGACGAGCAGTACTTC,CASSSTGGDEQYF
TRBV5-6,-,TRBJ2-7,few,TGTGCCAGCAGCCTGGGGGCGCCAGGGAGGGACGAGCAGTACTTC,CASSLGAPGRDEQYF
TRBV20-1,-,TRBJ2-3,few,TGCAGTGCTAGAGCTCCGGGGGGCGGGAGCACAGATACGCAGTATTTT,CSARAPGGGSTDTQYF
TRBV29-1,TRBD1,TRBJ1-2,-,TGCAGCGTCCGACAGGGCCAGGCATATGGCTACACCTTC,CSVRQGQAYGYTF
TRBV2,-,TRBJ1-1,-,TGTGCCAGCACCCAGGAGGGGGGCCGTGGTGAAGCTTTCTTT,CASTQEGGRGEAFF
TRBV5-5,TRBD1,TRBJ1-5,-,TGTGCCAGCAGCTCGACAGGGGTTCAGCCCCAGCATTTT,CASSSTGVQPQHF
TRBV4-2,TRBD2,TRBJ2-1,-,TGTGCCAGCAGCCAAGCGATTGCGGGAGGGTCGAGCAATGAGCAGTTCTTC,CASSQAIAGGSSNEQFF
TRBV6-5,-,TRBJ1-1,few,TGTGCCAGCAGTTATTTAGTTAGGGGGGACCCGAGAACTGAAGCTTTCTTT,CASSYLVRGDPRTEAFF
TRBV9,-,TRBJ2-1,few,TGTGCCAGCAGCGTAAACTCGAATGAGCAGTTCTTC,CASSVNSNEQFF
TRBV2,TRBD2,TRBJ2-1,-,TGTGCCAGCAAGGCGGGAGTAATGTACAATGAGCAGTTCTTC,CASKAGVMYNEQFF
TRBV30,-,TRBJ2-1,few,TGTGCCTGGAGTGTAAGAGGGAACGGGGAGCAGTTCTTC,CAWSVRGNGEQFF
TRBV7-9,-,TRBJ1-6,few,TGTGCCAGCAGCTTAGAAGGTTCACCCCTCCACTTT,CASSLEGSPLHF